This TCR beta chain was sequenced for a study of blood T cell repertoires in COVID-19. Study-level information: Sites in the United States, Italy and Spain provided acute and convalescent COVID-19 samples.

The CDR3 is 19 amino acids. Germline-derived CDR1 and CDR2 are LGHDT and YNNKEL (reference sequence). The V gene lost 2 bases and the J gene lost 0 bases, with 19 bases spanning the gap. Authors' data handling: Amplification of reference gene primers provided the estimated nucleated cell counts. Some clones are missing from TCRdb's copy, which holds only in-frame ones; the method was immunoSEQ multiplex PCR. The DNA was the basis for D and trimming; V, J and clone size are from that table. This sample has about 260,000 clones, with approximately 81% found just once. The receptor was isolated from a man in his sixties with acute or convalescent COVID-19. The V and J genes are TRBV3-1 (or the pseudogene TRBV3-2) and TRBJ1-4; D possibly corresponds to TRBD1 (5 bases). Source material: peripheral blood. The CDR3 DNA follows: TGTGCCAGCAGCCAACCTATTCGGGGGACGAAGGCAACTAATGAAAAACTGTTTTTT. Its translation is CASSQPIRGTKATNEKLFF.